This T cell receptor beta chain emerged from a study of regulatory T cells in long-lasting Graves disease. The CDR3 length is 14 residues. V lost 2 bases, J lost 2 bases, and 2 bases stayed unmatched. Germline CDR1 MDHEN, CDR2 SYDVKM. Time point here: newly diagnosed GD, antithyroid drugs for less than 3 months. With RNA extracted from PBMCs as input, the TCR library was made. The authors drew patients from an endocrinology department in Xi'an, China. Investigators prepared the TCR beta libraries by applying iRepertoire HTBI primers and Arm-PCR of CDR3 regions. Per the authors' pipeline: The identification of approximately 62 TRBV and approximately 15 TRBJ segments was made across samples. TCRdb redid the calling of the multiplex PCR reads with MiXCR, one entry per CDR3 protein. None of the V and J calls come from the authors' own analysis; TCRdb made them. This table has hundreds of thousands of distinct CDR3 sequences, 13% appearing once.

This same sample was also part of a study on T cells in Graves' hyperthyroidism and ophthalmopathy. That investigation notes: Absence of ophthalmopathy progression within 18 months defined stable Graves' hyperthyroidism.

The V gene is TRBV28, the J gene TRBJ2-5, with 7 bases that match TRBD2. The clonotype comes from a young man with Graves disease. Sequencing used peripheral blood mononuclear cells (PBMCs), obtained at new diagnosis, from a patient treated with antithyroid drugs. This chain's CDR3 is CASSLQGLQETQYF. CDR3 DNA sequence: TGTGCCAGCAGTTTACAGGGACTACAAGAGACCCAGTACTTC.